Sequencing of this TCR beta chain was carried out in a study of a mutant IDH1 vaccine in newly diagnosed glioma. This CDR3 comprises 15 residues. V was pared by 5 bases and J by 5 bases, with 10 bases of the junction left unmatched. Germline values: CDR1 SGHTA, CDR2 FQGNSA. Time point: week 11, during vaccination. Doses comprised 300 ug of mutant IDH1 20-mer peptide each, plus topical imiquimod. Assay: immunoSEQ multiplex PCR; the TCRdb copy retains only in-frame clones and omits some. The sample includes 40,000 or so clones, less than 90% of them seen just once. About this clone: Its antigen is still unknown.

This clonotype was sampled from a man aged 40-50 years with glioma. Sequencing used PBMCs, obtained from a glioma patient whose treatment included an IDH1 peptide vaccine. This chain links TRBV7-2 with TRBJ2-5; 8 bases are shared with TRBD1. The CDR3 region has the DNA TGTGCCAGCAGCCCCGGACAGGGTTGGCATGAGACCCAGTACTTC. This codes for CASSPGQGWHETQYF.